What follows are 9 T cell receptor beta chains derived from one specimen sequenced in a study of blood T cell repertoires in COVID-19. Assay: immunoSEQ multiplex PCR; the TCRdb copy retains only in-frame clones and omits some. There are 200,000 to 300,000 clones in the sample; approximately 86% occur only once, and 2.5% to 3.5% lies in the top ten. Material for sequencing was PBMCs or T cells enriched from blood (not recorded which). The source is a woman aged 35 to 49 with acute COVID-19.

This sequence joins TRBV5-1 and TRBJ2-7; a weak D match, TRBD1 (6 bases). Germline V CDR1 and CDR2: SGHRS, YFSETQ. The V and J ends lost 4 bases and 0 bases respectively, with 14 bases between them. This CDR3 contains 15 residues. The CDR3: CASSPIGGSSYEQYF. CDR3 in DNA: TGCGCCAGCAGCCCCATAGGGGGAAGCTCCTACGAGCAGTACTTC.

V gene TRBV5-1 combines with J gene TRBJ2-3; TRBD1 matches 8 bases. The germline V gene encodes CDR1 SGHRS and CDR2 YFSETQ. V shed 0 bases, J shed 2 bases, and the junction held 8 bases outside the gene matches. CDR3 length equals 17 residues. The CDR3, as DNA: TGCGCCAGCAGCTTGGGGACAGGGATATCGGCCACAGATACGCAGTATTTT. Translating gives CASSLGTGISATDTQYF.

This chain joins TRBV6-5 and TRBJ1-1; 7 bases fit TRBD1. Germline CDR1 and CDR2: MNHEY and SVGAGI. Trimming at V came to 5 bases and at J to 7 bases, leaving 4 bases not matched to a gene. The CDR3 runs to 12 residues. CDR3 in DNA: TGTGCCAGCAGTCCCCGGGACAGTGAAGCTTTCTTT. Its protein product is CASSPRDSEAFF.

With regard to this clone: The junction departs from the called germline gene at one end, perhaps through a read error. This CDR3 is CASSLLGPGGTTSNERFF. The CDR3 bases are TGTGCCAGCAGCTTACTAGGACCAGGGGGTACGACCTCCAATGAGCGGTTCTTC. The chain is built from TRBV7-9 and TRBJ2-1, with 7 bases fitting TRBD1. The CDR3 runs 18 residues. Germline V gives CDR1 SEHNR, CDR2 FQNEAQ (reference sequence).

V gene TRBV18 combines with J gene TRBJ1-6; D not resolved. V was clipped by 4 bases and J by 3 bases, with 19 bases between them. Germline V gene lookup returns CDR1 KGHSH and CDR2 LQKENI. This CDR3 contains 18 residues. The CDR3 sequence is CASSLSGPSKVYNSPLHF. The DNA of the CDR3 is TGTGCCAGCTCACTCTCGGGTCCTTCCAAGGTCTATAATTCACCCCTCCACTTT. Together with reference TRBV18 and TRBJ1-6, the CDR3 gives the full variable domain: NAGVMQNPRHLVRRRGQEARLRCSPMKGHSHVYWYRQLPEEGLKFMVYLQKENIIDESGMPKERFSAEFPKEGPSILRIQQVVRGDSAAYFCASSLSGPSKVYNSPLHFGNGTRLTVT.

The chain uses TRBV29-1 and TRBJ2-7; 7 bases are shared with TRBD1. J was trimmed by 3 bases and V by 1 base; bases with no gene match: 12. This CDR3 spans 16 amino acids. CDR1 and CDR2 from the germline V gene are SQVTM and ANQGSEA. The CDR3 DNA reads TGCAGCGTTGAAGGTGCCGAAGGGGGCCGAAACTACGAGCAGTACTTC. Protein sequence: CSVEGAEGGRNYEQYF.

V is TRBV2 and J is TRBJ1-5; the D is unclear. This CDR3 region has 12 residues. Trimming pared 6 bases from V and 1 base from J, leaving 4 bases between. CDR1 and CDR2 (germline): SNHLY, FYNNEI. CDR3 sequence (DNA): TGTGCCAGCAGCAGGAGCAATCAGCCCCAGCATTTT. This sequence encodes CASSRSNQPQHF.

The chain employs TRBV21-1 and TRBJ1-1; no DNA check was done on the table's D call, TRBD1. TRBV21-1 is a listed pseudogene. This CDR3 contains 17 residues. This CDR3 reads CASSPPPRTAQNTEAFF. CDR3 DNA: TGTGCCAGCAGCCCCCCTCCTCGGACAGCACAGAACACTGAAGCTTTCTTT.

The J gene is TRBJ1-2, the V gene TRBV4-2; 7 bases fit TRBD1. Trimming took 0 bases from V and 4 from J; bases not matched to a gene: 2. The CDR3 loop spans 14 amino acids. CDR1 is LGHNA and CDR2 is YNFKEQ in the germline V gene. In DNA, the CDR3 is TGTGCCAGCAGCCAAGATTGGGACAGCTATGGCTACACCTTC. It codes for CASSQDWDSYGYTF.